This T cell receptor beta chain is drawn from a study of blood T cell repertoires in COVID-19 (dated by TCRdb to about 2020). For the study in its entirety: Samples covering the acute and convalescent phases of COVID-19 were provided by collaborators in the United States, Italy and Spain. The samples were drawn from the first 160 participants of the ongoing ImmuneRACE study and from 950 to 1,500 subjects provided by 6 global collaborators. Sample metadata almost always included a de-identified subject ID, COVID-19 status, age in years and sex. Subjects who had been exposed to COVID-19, were actively infected with it, or had recovered from it provided the deeply sampled blood TCRbeta repertoires that made up the dataset. Where available, HLA class I and class II types were obtained from metadata supplied by the sample provider rather than from assay-based typing. The repertoires were made available in a free public database intended to serve as a resource for research on the immune response to SARS-CoV-2. The material from the prospective study consisted of cDNA or gDNA derived from T cells, B-cell-depleted T cells, or PBMCs. The research as a whole found: The quantity of clinical and demographic metadata differed by source and by participant and was supplied without curation.

TCRbeta CDR3 regions were amplified from genomic DNA using the immunoSEQ Assay, a bias-controlled multiplex PCR. From the authors' description of their analysis: Within the assay, amplification of reference gene primers was used to estimate how many nucleated cells each sample contained. To quantify the absolute abundance of each unique TCRbeta CDR3 rearrangement, sequence reads were collapsed and filtered. For each sample, productive Simpson clonality was calculated as the square root of Simpson's diversity index across productive rearrangements. Here the immuneACCESS table is served through TCRdb, limited to in-frame sequences with V and J called. Missing clones are a known gap in these copies; in checked studies unresolved V genes cover under half, and the rest lacks a known reason. D and trimming come from the DNA, and the V and J calls and clone size come from that table. In this sample the table shows under 300,000 clones, 86% of which occur a single time. 2.5% to 3% of the sample is taken by the ten largest.

Concerning this clone: Its recognized antigen is unknown. There are no base qualities to consult, and no much larger clone falls within one base.

Collaborating institutions collected whole blood in K2EDTA tubes following their own protocols. For TCRbeta analysis, collaborators shipped samples as frozen whole blood, isolated PBMCs, or DNA extracted from either of those sample types. Based on the germline V gene, the CDR1 and CDR2 sequences are SQVTM and ANQGSEA. The junction shows trimming of 7 bases on V and 4 bases on J, and the gene matches do not reach 5 bases of it. The CDR3 runs 13 amino acids, cysteine and phenylalanine included. Just the 39-base CDR3 DNA is kept, in frame starting at base 1. This sequence was found in a woman aged 25 to 45 with active or convalescent COVID-19. The chain employs TRBV29-1 and TRBJ1-1, with 11 junctional bases fitting TRBD1. The source material was peripheral blood. The nucleotide sequence reads as follows: TGCAGCGGGGGACAGGGGGAGGGCACTGAAGCTTTCTTT. It encodes CSGGQGEGTEAFF.